This TCR beta chain is drawn from a study of blood T cell repertoires in COVID-19. Study in general: Material from acute and convalescent COVID-19 was sourced from the United States, Italy and Spain. Nucleic acid was either cDNA or gDNA, and it came from T cells, B-cell-depleted T cells, or PBMCs.

Germline assignment: CDR1 SGHRS and CDR2 YFSETQ. V was clipped by 4 bases and J by 2 bases; unmatched bases: 6. The CDR3 runs 15 residues. Clones were read by immunoSEQ multiplex PCR, and TCRdb kept only the in-frame ones, dropping some. In the table there are about 35,000 clones, about 87% of which are singletons. V and J are TRBV5-1 and TRBJ2-7; TRBD1 matches at 10 bases. Sequenced input: peripheral blood. The receptor was isolated from a man older than 75 with active COVID-19. The CDR3 loop reads CASSTSGTGAYEQYF. CDR3 nucleotide sequence: TGCGCCAGCAGCACCTCCGGGACAGGGGCCTACGAGCAGTACTTC.